This T cell receptor beta chain was documented in a study of OX40 agonist ivuxolimab in advanced cancers. Germline CDR1 is SGHRS and CDR2 is YFSETQ. The length of the CDR3 is 14 residues. V was pared by 0 bases and J by 3 bases, with 9 bases between. Using immunoSEQ multiplex PCR, the repertoire was profiled, and TCRdb retains in-frame clones only, with some absent. The table records 60,000 to 70,000 clones, about 87% of them present only once. This sample comprised CD4+ or CD8+ T cells sorted from blood, obtained in a trial of the OX40 agonist ivuxolimab. The chain combines TRBV5-1 with TRBJ2-5, with a possible D match to TRBD2 (5 bases). The sequence came from an adult with an advanced solid tumor such as melanoma, head and neck, liver or kidney cancer. The CDR3 DNA reads as TGCGCCAGCAGCTTGGTATCCGGGGAAGAGACCCAGTACTTC. It codes for CASSLVSGEETQYF.